Listed below are T cell receptor beta chains from one sample, sequenced in a study of control samples from healthy donors and cancer patients. Profiled with immunoSEQ multiplex PCR; TCRdb holds only in-frame clones, not every one. The sample carries tens of thousands of clones, roughly 86% recorded once. Sequences were obtained from blood. These receptors all stem from a man aged 50 to 60 in good health. Each CDR3 is given with its conserved first and last residue.

J: TRBJ2-7; V: TRBV7-8; CDR3: CASSRLVSGSVYEQYF
J: TRBJ2-5; V: TRBV24-1; CDR3: CATSEFGQKETQYF
J: TRBJ2-1; V: TRBV3-1/TRBV3-2; CDR3: CASKGLAGDNEQFF
J: TRBJ1-5; V: TRBV24-1; CDR3: CATSDPRQGYNQPQHF
J: TRBJ2-1; V: TRBV19; CDR3: CASDGYNEQFF
J: TRBJ1-1; V: TRBV6-4; CDR3: CASSDRSGTEAFF
J: TRBJ2-1; V: TRBV14; CDR3: CASSQLGGTSYNEQFF
J: TRBJ1-2; V: TRBV9; CDR3: CASSVVSGYGYTF
J: TRBJ1-2; V: TRBV19; CDR3: CASSIERAARNYGYTF
J: TRBJ1-1; V: TRBV7-9; CDR3: CASSLIAGGTEAFF
J: TRBJ1-2; V: TRBV18; CDR3: CASSPIQGAANYGYTF
J: TRBJ2-5; V: TRBV14; CDR3: CASSLIAGGETQYF
J: TRBJ1-4; V: TRBV21-1; CDR3: CANLVVEKLFF
J: TRBJ1-1; V: TRBV2; CDR3: CASSEEGADTEAFF
J: TRBJ1-1; V: TRBV5-1; CDR3: CASSLSQVNTEAFF
J: TRBJ1-5; V: TRBV6-5; CDR3: CASTVGNQPQHF
J: TRBJ2-1; V: TRBV19; CDR3: CASSILLAGGFSYNEQFF
J: TRBJ2-3; V: TRBV6-2/TRBV6-3; CDR3: CASSTGGPHTDTQYF
J: TRBJ1-3; V: TRBV18; CDR3: CASSPPTRSDTIYF
J: TRBJ2-2; V: TRBV6-5; CDR3: CASSYLAGGFTGELFF
J: TRBJ2-5; V: TRBV19; CDR3: CASSNQGLWGTQYF
J: TRBJ1-2; V: TRBV2; CDR3: CASSQGPDYGYTF
J: TRBJ1-4; V: TRBV30; CDR3: CAWSVPPWRASNEKLFF
J: TRBJ2-1; V: TRBV7-2; CDR3: CTSSPVAGGREQFF
J: TRBJ1-1; V: TRBV5-1; CDR3: CASSLTRNTEAFF
J: TRBJ2-4; V: TRBV7-2; CDR3: CASSLSSTYKNIQYF